These T cell receptor beta chains were read from a single sample in a study of T cells in Graves' hyperthyroidism and ophthalmopathy. Using its own MiXCR run on the multiplex PCR reads, TCRdb lists one record per CDR3 protein. The sample holds more than 40,000 distinct CDR3 sequences, more than 40% seen once. What was sequenced was peripheral blood or thyroid tissue (not recorded which). The receptor source for this set is a woman aged 45-65 years with Graves' hyperthyroidism. Each CDR3 is given with its conserved first and last residue. Each record gives: J gene, V gene, D gene, clone size, CDR3 protein, CDR3 DNA. The D gene is left open where the match is weak. Clone size is stated in some rows and not others, as once, few, many or a class when expanded.

>TRBJ1-6|TRBV10-3|NA|NA
CAISESEGQGRPTSSYNSPLHF
TGTGCCATCAGTGAGTCAGAAGGGCAGGGGAGACCAACGAGCTCCTATAATTCACCCCTCCACTTT
>TRBJ1-6|TRBV7-8|NA|NA
CASSLDRAAPLHF
TGTGCCAGCAGCTTAGACAGGGCGGCACCCCTCCACTTT
>TRBJ1-1|TRBV12-3/TRBV12-4|NA|NA
CASSLIGVNTEAFF
TGTGCCAGCAGTTTGATAGGGGTGAACACTGAAGCTTTCTTT
>TRBJ2-7|TRBV6-2/TRBV6-3|NA|many
CASSSSVWLYEQYF
TGTGCCAGCAGTTCTAGCGTATGGTTGTACGAGCAGTACTTC
>TRBJ1-4|TRBV5-1|TRBD1|many
CASSLVGTVEEKLFF
TGCGCCAGCAGCTTGGTCGGGACAGTGGAAGAAAAACTGTTTTTT
>TRBJ2-7|TRBV20-1|TRBD2|NA
CSATPGLAGIYEQYF
TGCAGTGCTACCCCGGGACTAGCGGGAATCTACGAGCAGTACTTC
>TRBJ1-1|TRBV6-5|TRBD1|many
CASSYEGGITEAFF
TGTGCCAGCAGTTACGAAGGGGGCATCACTGAAGCTTTCTTT
>TRBJ2-5|TRBV10-2|TRBD1|once
CASRQGSEETQYF
TGCGCCAGCAGACAGGGGAGCGAAGAGACCCAGTACTTC
>TRBJ1-1|TRBV7-9|TRBD1|NA
CASSLEGGRGTEAFF
TGTGCCAGCAGCTTAGAAGGGGGCAGGGGCACTGAAGCTTTCTTT
>TRBJ1-5|TRBV27|NA|many
CASSLSRGSQPQHF
TGTGCCAGCAGTTTATCCCGTGGTAGTCAGCCCCAGCATTTT
>TRBJ2-2|TRBV7-3|TRBD2|NA
CASSLSPGLAGKRAGHGELFF
TGTGCCAGCAGCCTATCCCCGGGACTAGCGGGAAAACGCGCGGGTCACGGGGAGCTGTTTTTT
>TRBJ1-1|TRBV7-2|NA|once
CASSLMTGRPEAFF
TGTGCCAGCAGCTTGATGACAGGCAGACCTGAAGCTTTCTTT
>TRBJ1-1|TRBV10-1|TRBD1|NA
CASSESQGLGTEAFF
TGCGCCAGCAGTGAGTCACAGGGGTTGGGGACTGAAGCTTTCTTT
>TRBJ2-7|TRBV7-2|TRBD1|once
CASSPGQGRRYEQCF
TGTGCCAGTAGCCCGGGACAGGGTCGTCGCTACGAGCAGTGCTTC
>TRBJ1-1|TRBV7-2|NA|many
CASNGQMNTEAFF
TGTGCCAGTAATGGACAGATGAACACTGAAGCTTTCTTT
>TRBJ1-4|TRBV28|TRBD1|NA
CASSTTGAGTEKLFF
TGTGCCAGCAGTACTACAGGGGCTGGAACTGAAAAACTGTTTTTT
>TRBJ2-7|TRBV4-1|TRBD2|many
CASSQGFGRGNEQYF
TGCGCCAGCAGCCAGGGATTTGGGAGGGGAAACGAGCAGTACTTC